This is a list of T cell receptor beta chains from one sample in a study of cytomegalovirus exposure and HLA in healthy donors. Produced via immunoSEQ multiplex PCR; TCRdb's table is partial and in-frame only. The data contain fewer than 200,000 clones, around 81% of them seen just once; the ten biggest clones take up roughly 2%. Material for sequencing was PBMCs. These receptors originate from a woman aged 25 to 39 in good health and CMV-seronegative. Each CDR3 is given with its conserved first and last residue. D genes are given only for firm matches. Size values are once, few and many counts, or a class for expanded clones, and some rows have none.

j_call | v_call | d_call | clone_size | cdr3_nt | cdr3_aa
TRBJ2-1 | TRBV18 | - | - | TGTGCCAGCTCACGAAACTCCCGGGTTCCATACAATGAGCAGTTCTTC | CASSRNSRVPYNEQFF
TRBJ2-7 | TRBV13 | TRBD1 | - | TGTGCCAGCAGCTCCCGACAGGGTCGACACGAGCAGTACTTC | CASSSRQGRHEQYF
TRBJ2-3 | TRBV5-1 | TRBD2 | - | TGCGCCAGCTGGGGGGGGGACCCTGGCACAGATACGCAGTATTTT | CASWGGDPGTDTQYF
TRBJ2-5 | TRBV6-1 | TRBD2 | few | TGTGCCAGCAGTGAACTAGCGGGAGGGCCAGAGACCCAGTACTTC | CASSELAGGPETQYF
TRBJ1-3 | TRBV6-5 | - | - | TGTGCCAGCACGCGGAGCTCTGGAAACACCATATATTTT | CASTRSSGNTIYF
TRBJ2-4 | TRBV4-1 | - | - | TGCGCCAGCAGCCAAGGTGCGGGTAGCAAAAACAGTCAGTACTTC | CASSQGAGSKNSQYF
TRBJ2-7 | TRBV29-1 | - | - | TGCAGCGTTGAAATGCAGGAGCAGTACTTC | CSVEMQEQYF
TRBJ2-7 | TRBV28 | TRBD2 | - | TGTGCCAGCAGTTCACCCGGGACTAAAACTTACGAGCAGTACTTC | CASSSPGTKTYEQYF
TRBJ1-2 | TRBV27 | - | few | TGTGCCAGCAGTTTATTGGGCAGGAATGGCTACACCTTC | CASSLLGRNGYTF
TRBJ1-1 | TRBV7-9 | - | - | TGTTCCAGCAGCCAACCAGGGACTGAAGCTTTCTTT | CSSSQPGTEAFF
TRBJ2-5 | TRBV11-2 | TRBD1 | - | TGTGCCAGCAGCTTAGTGACAGGGGGCCAAGAGACCCAGTACTTC | CASSLVTGGQETQYF
TRBJ2-3 | TRBV11-3 | TRBD1 | few | TGTGCCAGCAGCGGACAGGGCCCGGCGCAGTATTTT | CASSGQGPAQYF
TRBJ1-4 | TRBV5-6 | - | once | TGTGCCAGCAGCAAGGACACGTTTAATGAAAAACTGTTTTTT | CASSKDTFNEKLFF
TRBJ2-7 | TRBV15 | - | once | TGTGCCACCAGCGAGGGAAGGGCACCCTCCTACGAGCAGTACTTC | CATSEGRAPSYEQYF
TRBJ1-4 | TRBV5-1 | TRBD1 | - | TGCGCCAGCAGCGACGGGACAGGGAGAGCAAAACTGTTTTTT | CASSDGTGRAKLFF
TRBJ2-7 | TRBV5-6 | - | - | TGTGCCAGCAGCTTGTGGGCCGGCCTTTTGTTATACGAGCAGTACTTC | CASSLWAGLLLYEQYF
TRBJ1-4 | TRBV6-5 | TRBD1 | once | TGTGCCAGCGGGACAGGGGCTAATGAAAAACTGTTTTTT | CASGTGANEKLFF
TRBJ2-2 | TRBV27 | TRBD1 | - | TGTGCCAGCAGTCGCGCCTTCGGGACAGGGTCCAGAGGCGGGGAGCTGTTTTTT | CASSRAFGTGSRGGELFF
TRBJ1-1 | TRBV7-9 | - | - | TGTGCCAGCAGCTTATTACTCAACTATGGCACTGAAGCTTTCTTT | CASSLLLNYGTEAFF
TRBJ2-5 | TRBV2 | TRBD1 | - | TGTGCCAGCAGTGGACAGGGGGCATGGGAGACCCAGTACTTC | CASSGQGAWETQYF
TRBJ2-2 | TRBV7-9 | - | - | TGTGCCAGCATTCTTGCAGGCACCGGGGAGCTGTTTTTT | CASILAGTGELFF
TRBJ1-4 | TRBV9 | - | - | TGTGCCAGCAGCGTAGTGCTGCGGGACCTCGGAAGTGAAAAACTGTTTTTT | CASSVVLRDLGSEKLFF
TRBJ2-7 | TRBV5-1 | TRBD1 | - | TGCGCCAGCAATAAGAGGGACAGGGCCTCCTACGAGCAGTACTTC | CASNKRDRASYEQYF
TRBJ2-1 | TRBV7-3 | - | - | TGTGCCAGCAGCCCAACCCCCGGGGATGGAAATGAGCAGTTCTTC | CASSPTPGDGNEQFF
TRBJ2-1 | TRBV5-1 | - | - | TGCGCCAGCAGCTTATACAGAAATGAGCAGTTCTTC | CASSLYRNEQFF
TRBJ2-5 | TRBV5-1 | - | - | TGCGCCAGCAGCCCTCAGGGGGGACTCCGAGAGACCCAGTACTTC | CASSPQGGLRETQYF
TRBJ1-1 | TRBV2 | TRBD1 | few | TGTGCCAGCAGTCCCCCGGGACAGGGGAACACTGAAGCTTTCTTT | CASSPPGQGNTEAFF
TRBJ2-2 | TRBV7-2 | TRBD2 | once | TGTGCCAGCAGCTCGGGACTAGCGGGGAACACCGGGGAGCTGTTTTTT | CASSSGLAGNTGELFF
TRBJ1-4 | TRBV6-1 | - | - | TGTGCCAGCAGTGAAGTCGGGGGAAAACTGTTTTTT | CASSEVGGKLFF
TRBJ2-3 | TRBV7-6 | - | - | TGTGCCAGCAGCTTATCTACTAGCACAGATACGCAGTATTTT | CASSLSTSTDTQYF
TRBJ2-5 | TRBV14 | TRBD1 | - | TGTGCCAGCAGCCTAGGACAGGGTCCCCAAGAGACCCAGTACTTC | CASSLGQGPQETQYF
TRBJ1-1 | TRBV18 | - | - | TGTGCCAGCTCACGGACAGCGGACACTGAAGCTTTCTTT | CASSRTADTEAFF
TRBJ2-1 | TRBV7-9 | TRBD1 | - | TGTGCCAGCAGCTTAGCACACGGGACAGCGAGCTCCTACAATGAGCAGTTCTTC | CASSLAHGTASSYNEQFF
TRBJ1-2 | TRBV28 | - | - | TGTGCCAGCAGTTTAACGACAGGCTATGGCTACACCTTC | CASSLTTGYGYTF
TRBJ2-1 | TRBV4-3 | TRBD1 | - | TGCGCCAGCAGCCAGGACAGGGTACCCTACAATGAGCAGTTCTTC | CASSQDRVPYNEQFF
TRBJ2-2 | TRBV18 | - | once | TGTGCCAGCTCACCAGTGACAGAGCTAAACACCGGGGAGCTGTTTTTT | CASSPVTELNTGELFF
TRBJ2-3 | TRBV10-1 | - | - | TGCGCCAGCAGTGAGGGCAGGGGGAAGGTGGAGGGTGAATACACAGATACGCAGTATTTT | CASSEGRGKVEGEYTDTQYF
TRBJ1-4 | TRBV5-5 | - | - | TGTGCCAGCAGCTTGGCGGGTACAATAGAAAAACTGTTTTTT | CASSLAGTIEKLFF
TRBJ1-1 | TRBV2 | - | - | TGTGCCAGCAGTGGACAGGTAGAGACTGAAGCTTTCTTT | CASSGQVETEAFF
TRBJ1-2 | TRBV15 | - | - | TGTGCCACCAGCAGAAGACAGGAGCCCTATGGCTACACCTTC | CATSRRQEPYGYTF
TRBJ2-5 | TRBV7-9 | TRBD2 | - | TGTTCCAGCAGCTTCCTAGGTGGACTAGCGGGGGGGAGAGAGACCCAGTACTTC | CSSSFLGGLAGGRETQYF
TRBJ1-2 | TRBV28 | - | - | TGTGCCAGCAGCGAAAAACAGGGCCGTGGCTACACCTTC | CASSEKQGRGYTF
TRBJ1-5 | TRBV6-5 | TRBD1 | - | TGTGCCAGCAGTCTGGGACAGGGAAACCAGCCCCAGCATTTT | CASSLGQGNQPQHF
TRBJ2-5 | TRBV28 | - | - | TGTGCCAGCAGTTACAAGGCGAGGTCCCAGACCCAGTACTTC | CASSYKARSQTQYF
TRBJ2-5 | TRBV4-3 | - | - | TGCGCCAGCAGCCAAGAACAGAGAGAGACCCAGTACTTC | CASSQEQRETQYF